This TCR beta chain was identified during a study of T-cell reconstitution after alpha-beta-depleted transplantation in children. Study results and caveats: Two months or so post-transplant, alpha-beta T cells reportedly derived from several hundred expanded graft clones. It was newly produced T cells that mostly accounted for T-cell counts and diversity one year after transplant. Some patients' high day-60 TCRbeta diversity was traced to surviving recipient T cells and thymic progenitors.

Preparation of the TCRbeta library was carried out with unique molecular identifiers. TCRdb re-called the PCR reads with MiXCR, one entry per CDR3 protein. The data contain roughly 150,000 distinct CDR3 sequences, approximately 12% of them singletons. Germline V gene lookup returns CDR1 DFQATT and CDR2 SNEGSKA (reference sequence). The V end was cut by 1 base, the J end by 7 bases, with 17 bases between. The CDR3 extends over 15 amino acids. This clonotype was seen many times. Its antigen remains unidentified. The chain has TRBV20-1 and TRBJ2-1; tentatively, D is TRBD1 (6 bases). This specimen consisted of PBMCs, obtained before TCRalphabeta/CD19-depleted stem cell transplant. This clonotype was obtained from a boy aged 2 to 10 with acute myeloid leukemia, due to receive a stem cell transplant. For the CDR3, the DNA is TGCAGTGCTAGAGTCATCGCCTACGGACAGAATGAGCAGTTCTTC. It translates to CSARVIAYGQNEQFF.